The rows below give T cell receptor beta chains drawn from one sample of a study of T cell repertoires in cytomegalovirus infection. Using its own MiXCR run on the reads, TCRdb lists one record per CDR3 protein. The repertoire holds around 100,000 distinct CDR3 sequences, 30% to 35% seen once, with 41% in the top ten. For these TCRs, the target antigens are not known. This specimen was CD8+ T cells from cultured PBMCs, taken from culture after CMV antigen stimulation. Receptors originate from a human donor in good health (CMV status not recorded). Some clones in this sample may be carry-over from other donors' samples. Both conserved end residues are trimmed from each CDR3. Clone size appears in some rows only: once, few, many, or a class for an expanded clone.

j_gene: TRBJ1-2; abundance: many; v_gene: TRBV9; CDR3aa: ASSVATVDSNYGYT
j_gene: TRBJ2-2; abundance: few; v_gene: TRBV7-9; CDR3aa: ASSLARGRTGELF
j_gene: TRBJ2-7; abundance: few; v_gene: TRBV4-3; CDR3aa: ASSQGGPYEQY
j_gene: TRBJ2-5; abundance: -; v_gene: TRBV6-6; CDR3aa: ASRWTSGEKETQY
j_gene: TRBJ2-4; abundance: few; v_gene: TRBV20-1; CDR3aa: SARGLAGFSTVAKNIQY
j_gene: TRBJ2-1; abundance: once; v_gene: TRBV6-2/TRBV6-3; CDR3aa: ASRVVEEQF
j_gene: TRBJ1-4; abundance: -; v_gene: TRBV19; CDR3aa: ASSTIRLDGLNEKLF
j_gene: TRBJ1-3; abundance: few; v_gene: TRBV29-1; CDR3aa: SVVVTGSSGNTIY
j_gene: TRBJ2-3; abundance: -; v_gene: TRBV20-1; CDR3aa: SARANLASKGTHTQY
j_gene: TRBJ2-5; abundance: few; v_gene: TRBV20-1; CDR3aa: SAPQRGETQY
j_gene: TRBJ1-4; abundance: -; v_gene: TRBV6-2/TRBV6-3; CDR3aa: ATEGSERGKLF
j_gene: TRBJ1-3; abundance: -; v_gene: TRBV9; CDR3aa: ASSPQDSLSGNTIY
j_gene: TRBJ2-1; abundance: once; v_gene: TRBV5-8; CDR3aa: ASSPRQLRNEQF
j_gene: TRBJ2-5; abundance: many; v_gene: TRBV7-2; CDR3aa: ASSLALNVRGETQY
j_gene: TRBJ1-2; abundance: many; v_gene: TRBV7-2; CDR3aa: ASSLAYQNNYGYT
j_gene: TRBJ2-3; abundance: -; v_gene: TRBV27; CDR3aa: ASSLVDAPPDTQY
j_gene: TRBJ2-1; abundance: -; v_gene: TRBV2; CDR3aa: ASLAREGAAYNEQF
j_gene: TRBJ1-1; abundance: -; v_gene: TRBV5-1; CDR3aa: ASSLGVFGNTEAF
j_gene: TRBJ2-7; abundance: many; v_gene: TRBV5-6; CDR3aa: ASSPSGAGEQY
j_gene: TRBJ2-1; abundance: few; v_gene: TRBV7-9; CDR3aa: ASSSSGTTANEQF
j_gene: TRBJ2-2; abundance: -; v_gene: TRBV6-5; CDR3aa: ASSYSLLVGELF
j_gene: TRBJ1-5; abundance: few; v_gene: TRBV2; CDR3aa: ASSAASGPNQPQH
j_gene: TRBJ2-5; abundance: -; v_gene: TRBV6-6; CDR3aa: ASSAGQVIPTQETQY
j_gene: TRBJ2-5; abundance: -; v_gene: TRBV7-2; CDR3aa: ASSLGTQGSPKETQY
j_gene: TRBJ1-5; abundance: many; v_gene: TRBV12-3/TRBV12-4; CDR3aa: ASSLAGQGNQPQH
j_gene: TRBJ2-2; abundance: -; v_gene: TRBV6-6; CDR3aa: ASSWGGGLNTGELF
j_gene: TRBJ2-7; abundance: -; v_gene: TRBV27; CDR3aa: ASSLSGQGSSYEQY
j_gene: TRBJ2-7; abundance: -; v_gene: TRBV19; CDR3aa: ASSLLGTGFYEQY
j_gene: TRBJ2-7; abundance: -; v_gene: TRBV12-3/TRBV12-4; CDR3aa: ASSLGTDSEQY
j_gene: TRBJ2-7; abundance: few; v_gene: TRBV12-3/TRBV12-4; CDR3aa: ASSRAGASSYEQY
j_gene: TRBJ1-1; abundance: -; v_gene: TRBV6-5; CDR3aa: ASSNRRDTEAF
j_gene: TRBJ2-6; abundance: -; v_gene: TRBV6-6; CDR3aa: ASRLFAADSGANVLT
j_gene: TRBJ2-5; abundance: -; v_gene: TRBV27; CDR3aa: ASRTRTDYLETQY
j_gene: TRBJ2-1; abundance: many; v_gene: TRBV7-6; CDR3aa: ASSLGGGGSFSYNEQF
j_gene: TRBJ1-6; abundance: once; v_gene: TRBV25-1; CDR3aa: ASMGPVWYSPLH
j_gene: TRBJ2-1; abundance: -; v_gene: TRBV10-3; CDR3aa: AIMGLAGGSYNEQF
j_gene: TRBJ1-2; abundance: few; v_gene: TRBV6-5; CDR3aa: ASGGRYYGYT
j_gene: TRBJ2-3; abundance: few; v_gene: TRBV19; CDR3aa: ASGWGTDTDTQY
j_gene: TRBJ2-7; abundance: many; v_gene: TRBV5-6; CDR3aa: ASSFGRSYEQY
j_gene: TRBJ2-3; abundance: many; v_gene: TRBV27; CDR3aa: ASSLSGAFADTQY
j_gene: TRBJ2-5; abundance: -; v_gene: TRBV20-1; CDR3aa: SAQRENEETQY
j_gene: TRBJ2-1; abundance: few; v_gene: TRBV9; CDR3aa: ASSVVSSGGEDNEQF
j_gene: TRBJ1-5; abundance: -; v_gene: TRBV12-3/TRBV12-4; CDR3aa: ASRRTPNSNQPQH
j_gene: TRBJ2-3; abundance: few; v_gene: TRBV7-2; CDR3aa: ASSLGLGGALTDTQY
j_gene: TRBJ1-1; abundance: many; v_gene: TRBV7-9; CDR3aa: ASSPDGADTEAF
j_gene: TRBJ1-5; abundance: -; v_gene: TRBV19; CDR3aa: ASSPGTLSNQPQH
j_gene: TRBJ2-2; abundance: many; v_gene: TRBV7-2; CDR3aa: ASSPAAGTTGELF
j_gene: TRBJ2-3; abundance: -; v_gene: TRBV7-4; CDR3aa: ASSLDSADTQY
j_gene: TRBJ1-1; abundance: -; v_gene: TRBV19; CDR3aa: ASSSSLKGQTEAF
j_gene: TRBJ2-1; abundance: few; v_gene: TRBV12-3/TRBV12-4; CDR3aa: ASSSQQGVDNEQF
j_gene: TRBJ2-5; abundance: many; v_gene: TRBV7-6; CDR3aa: ASSPGEGTQY
j_gene: TRBJ2-3; abundance: many; v_gene: TRBV6-1; CDR3aa: ASLGRDHTDTQY
j_gene: TRBJ1-3; abundance: few; v_gene: TRBV7-2; CDR3aa: ASSSQGFGNTIY